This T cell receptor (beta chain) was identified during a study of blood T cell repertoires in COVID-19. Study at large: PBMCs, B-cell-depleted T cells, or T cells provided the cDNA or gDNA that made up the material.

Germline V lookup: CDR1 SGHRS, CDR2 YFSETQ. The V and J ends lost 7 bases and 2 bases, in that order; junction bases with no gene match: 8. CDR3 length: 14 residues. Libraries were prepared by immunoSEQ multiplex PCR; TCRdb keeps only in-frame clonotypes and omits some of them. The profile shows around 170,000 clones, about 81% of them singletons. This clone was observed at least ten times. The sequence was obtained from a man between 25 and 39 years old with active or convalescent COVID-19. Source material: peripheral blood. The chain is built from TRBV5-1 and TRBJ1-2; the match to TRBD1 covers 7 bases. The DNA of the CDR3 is TGCGCCAGCTTGCCGGGGGACAGCAACTATGGCTACACCTTC. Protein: CASLPGDSNYGYTF.